This paragraph covers one T cell receptor beta chain sequence. Enrolled during active infection, Seattle patients were then followed longitudinally. Authors' analysis steps: Cell counts per sample came from amplifying reference gene primers. Data came from immunoSEQ multiplex PCR; TCRdb stores just in-frame clones and leaves some out. V, J and clone size reflect that table, while D and trimming were determined from the DNA. The repertoire holds 120,000 to 150,000 clones, with approximately 85% as singletons. Trimming removed 1 base from V and 10 bases from J, with 16 bases in between. Per germline, CDR1 LGHNA and CDR2 YNFKEQ. The CDR3 covers 14 residues. The record originates from a study of blood T cell repertoires in COVID-19. Study overall: Acute and convalescent COVID-19 specimens originated in the United States, Italy and Spain.

The chain is built from TRBV4-2 and TRBJ1-1; D is undetermined. This sequence was found in a woman aged 55-70 years with COVID-19, enrolled during active disease. What was sequenced was peripheral blood. This CDR3 is CASSQGRHPLRAFF. CDR3 coding DNA: TGTGCCAGCAGCCAAGGTCGACACCCCCTTCGAGCTTTCTTT.